This entry features one T cell receptor beta chain sequence. Looked up from germline, CDR1 is MNHEY and CDR2 is SMNVEV (reference sequence). The germline V and J ends were trimmed by 3 bases and 3 bases, with 6 bases remaining between them. The CDR3 extends over 13 amino acids. These data belong to a study of blood T cell repertoires in COVID-19. About the research overall: Donors in the United States, Italy and Spain gave samples during acute or convalescent COVID-19. In each case, the material was cDNA or gDNA derived from T cells, B-cell-depleted T cells, or PBMCs.

Enrolment of Seattle patients took place during active infection, and they were followed longitudinally. Original processing notes: Reference gene primer amplification gave estimated nucleated cell counts. Profiling relied on immunoSEQ multiplex PCR, and the TCRdb table lists in-frame clones only, not all of them. V and J calls and clone size are copied from that table; D and trimming were computed from the DNA. This sample has 150,000 to 200,000 clones, with about 85% found just once. This sequence originates from a woman in her seventies with COVID-19, enrolled during active disease. Sequencing was carried out using peripheral blood. V gene TRBV27 combines with J gene TRBJ1-5, with D uncertain. DNA for the CDR3: TGTGCCAGCAGTTTCCGAGTCAATCAGCCCCAGCATTTT. This sequence encodes CASSFRVNQPQHF.